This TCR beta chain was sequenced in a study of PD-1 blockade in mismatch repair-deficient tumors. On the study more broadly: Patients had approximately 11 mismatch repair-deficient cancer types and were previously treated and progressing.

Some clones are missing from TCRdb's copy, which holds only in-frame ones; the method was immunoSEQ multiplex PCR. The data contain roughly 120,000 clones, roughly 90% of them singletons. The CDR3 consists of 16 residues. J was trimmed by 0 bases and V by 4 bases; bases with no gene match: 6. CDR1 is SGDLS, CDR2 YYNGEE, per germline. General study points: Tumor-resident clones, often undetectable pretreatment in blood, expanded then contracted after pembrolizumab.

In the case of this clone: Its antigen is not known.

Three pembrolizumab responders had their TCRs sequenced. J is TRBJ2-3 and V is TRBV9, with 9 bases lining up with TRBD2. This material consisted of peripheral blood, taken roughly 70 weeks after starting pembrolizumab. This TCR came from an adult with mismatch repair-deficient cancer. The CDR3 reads CASSPRLAVSTDTQYF. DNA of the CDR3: TGTGCCAGCAGCCCCCGACTAGCGGTTAGCACAGATACGCAGTATTTT.